These 4 T cell receptor beta chains were sequenced from one sample in a study of blood T cell repertoires in COVID-19. Generated by immunoSEQ multiplex PCR, the TCRdb table keeps only in-frame clones and is missing some. The sample consists of about 130,000 clones, approximately 80% of them appearing once. The specimen sequenced was peripheral blood. These receptors were obtained from a man aged 55 to 70 who had recovered from COVID-19.

The rearrangement links TRBV7-3 to TRBJ2-5; D perhaps matches TRBD2 (6 bases). Trimming took off 0 bases at V and 4 bases at J, with 12 bases between the two ends. The CDR3 loop spans 15 amino acids. Per germline, CDR1 SGHTA and CDR2 FQGTGA. Written as DNA, the CDR3 is TGTGCCAGCAGCTTAACTGGTGCGGGACTAGAGACCCAGTACTTC. Its translation: CASSLTGAGLETQYF.

This rearrangement joins TRBV19 to TRBJ1-5; D gene uncertain. The CDR3 runs to 14 residues. Between the trimmed V and J ends, which lost 3 bases and 3 bases, there was a span of 9 bases. CDR1 is LNHDA and CDR2 is SQIVND in the germline V gene (reference sequence). For the CDR3, the DNA is TGTGCCAGTAGTATGCCCCCTATCAATCAGCCCCAGCATTTT. As protein: CASSMPPINQPQHF. The full variable domain, completed using reference TRBV19 and TRBJ1-5, is DGGITQSPKYLFRKEGQNVTLSCEQNLNHDAMYWYRQDPGQGLRLIYYSQIVNDFQKGDIAEGYSVSREKKESFPLTVTSAQKNPTAFYLCASSMPPINQPQHFGDGTRLSIL.

The chain employs TRBV11-3 and TRBJ2-2, with D possibly being TRBD2 (6 bases). This CDR3 region has 16 residues. Germline CDR1 reads SGHNT; CDR2 reads YENEEA. The V end lost 1 base, the J end lost 0 bases, and 9 bases lay between the germline ends. Here the CDR3 DNA reads TGTGCCAGCAGCTTAGGCGGGGCTTCGAACACCGGGGAGCTGTTTTTT. This gives the protein CASSLGGASNTGELFF.

V gene TRBV28 combines with J gene TRBJ2-2; 7 bases are shared with TRBD1. The CDR3 loop spans 14 amino acids. Losses at the gene ends were 2 bases for V and 4 bases for J; bases not matched to a gene: 1. CDR1 is MDHEN, CDR2 SYDVKM, per germline. CDR3 amino acids: CASSLDRVTGELFF. In nucleotides, the CDR3 is TGTGCCAGCAGTTTAGACAGGGTCACCGGGGAGCTGTTTTTT.